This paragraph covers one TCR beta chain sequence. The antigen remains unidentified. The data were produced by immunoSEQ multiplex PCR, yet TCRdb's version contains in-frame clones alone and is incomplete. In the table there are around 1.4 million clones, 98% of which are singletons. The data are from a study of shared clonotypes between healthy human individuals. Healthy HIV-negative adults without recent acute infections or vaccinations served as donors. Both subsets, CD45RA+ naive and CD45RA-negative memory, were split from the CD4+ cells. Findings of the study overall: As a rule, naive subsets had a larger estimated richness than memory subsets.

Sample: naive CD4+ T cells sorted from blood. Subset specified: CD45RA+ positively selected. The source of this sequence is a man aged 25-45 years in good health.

CDR3 region: CASSRIPLNYNEQFF. The DNA for the CDR3 is TGTGCCAGCAGTCGTATACCCCTTAACTACAATGAGCAGTTCTTC. This sequence joins TRBV28 and TRBJ2-1; no firm D call. The V gene lost 5 bases and the J gene lost 3 bases, with 14 bases spanning the gap. Germline-derived CDR1 and CDR2 are MDHEN and SYDVKM. The CDR3 is 15 amino acids.